This TCR beta chain came from a study of T cells in Graves' hyperthyroidism and ophthalmopathy. Overall study findings and caveats: Blood samples included most of the expanded thyroid clonotypes exceeding 0.001.

V lost 1 base and J lost 0, with 7 bases in between. Germline CDR1 SGHKS, CDR2 YYEKEE (reference sequence). The CDR3 is made up of 14 amino acids. Comments on this clonotype: What it recognizes is unknown.

Amplified TCR beta CDR3 regions derived from RNA transcripts. First-round RT-PCR targeting the TCR CDR3 was performed with the HTBI primer set. TCRdb reprocessed the multiplex PCR reads via MiXCR and lists one record per CDR3 protein. The table has approximately 400,000 distinct CDR3 sequences, approximately 14% seen once. Sequencing used blood. The receptor was derived from a woman between 18 and 29 years old with Graves' hyperthyroidism. This chain uses TRBV5-5 with TRBJ1-2; D is undetermined. CDR3 region: CASSLPDPNYGYTF. The CDR3 DNA reads TGTGCCAGCAGCTTGCCGGACCCTAACTATGGCTACACCTTC.